This T cell receptor (beta chain) came from a study of T-cell memory formation after mild COVID-19. Study as a whole: TCR clustering was largely donor specific. Study results and limitations: CD8+ contracting clones occupied EMRA, while CD4+ ones occupied mainly CM and EM. Contracting clones from day 15 to 85 had balanced CD4/CD8; later expanders favoured CD4+.

This clonotype appeared many times. Its target is unknown. cDNA libraries for TCR alpha and TCR beta, carrying sample barcodes and UMIs, came from 5'RACE with constant-segment primers. TCRdb re-analysed the 5' RACE reads in MiXCR, keeping a single row per CDR3 protein. The table records some 49,000 distinct CDR3 sequences, 27% of them present only once. J gave up 4 bases and V 5 bases, and 10 bases lay outside the gene matches. This CDR3 has 16 amino acids. Germline CDR1 is MNHEY and CDR2 is SVGEGT. The chain uses TRBV6-2 or TRBV6-3 and TRBJ2-3, with 9 bases identical to TRBD2. This clonotype was obtained from a man aged 18 to 30 who had mild COVID-19 (a few samples of this study predate the infection). Cell type and time point are not known. The material sequenced was PBMCs or a T cell subset sorted from them (not recorded which). The CDR3 bases are TGTGCCAGCAGTCGACCCCCGGGCGGGGGGGCAGATACGCAGTATTTT. Translation: CASSRPPGGGADTQYF.